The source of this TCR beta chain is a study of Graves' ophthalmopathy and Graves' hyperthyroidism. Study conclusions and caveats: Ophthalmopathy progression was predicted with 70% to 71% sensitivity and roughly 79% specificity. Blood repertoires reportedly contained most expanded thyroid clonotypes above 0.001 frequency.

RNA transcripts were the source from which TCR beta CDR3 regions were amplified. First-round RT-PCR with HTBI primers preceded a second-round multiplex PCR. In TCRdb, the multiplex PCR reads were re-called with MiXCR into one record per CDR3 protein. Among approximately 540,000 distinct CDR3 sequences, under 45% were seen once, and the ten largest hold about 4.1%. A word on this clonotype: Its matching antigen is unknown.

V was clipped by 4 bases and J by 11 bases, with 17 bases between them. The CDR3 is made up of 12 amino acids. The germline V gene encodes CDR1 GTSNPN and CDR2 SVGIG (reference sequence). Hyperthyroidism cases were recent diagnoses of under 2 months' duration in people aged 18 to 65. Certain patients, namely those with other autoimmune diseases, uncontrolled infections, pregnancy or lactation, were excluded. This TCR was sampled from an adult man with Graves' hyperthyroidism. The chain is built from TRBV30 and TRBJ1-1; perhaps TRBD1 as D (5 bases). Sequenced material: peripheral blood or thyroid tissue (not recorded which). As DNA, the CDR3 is TGTGCCTGGACCATCACCGGGACCAGTGCTTTCTTT. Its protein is CAWTITGTSAFF.